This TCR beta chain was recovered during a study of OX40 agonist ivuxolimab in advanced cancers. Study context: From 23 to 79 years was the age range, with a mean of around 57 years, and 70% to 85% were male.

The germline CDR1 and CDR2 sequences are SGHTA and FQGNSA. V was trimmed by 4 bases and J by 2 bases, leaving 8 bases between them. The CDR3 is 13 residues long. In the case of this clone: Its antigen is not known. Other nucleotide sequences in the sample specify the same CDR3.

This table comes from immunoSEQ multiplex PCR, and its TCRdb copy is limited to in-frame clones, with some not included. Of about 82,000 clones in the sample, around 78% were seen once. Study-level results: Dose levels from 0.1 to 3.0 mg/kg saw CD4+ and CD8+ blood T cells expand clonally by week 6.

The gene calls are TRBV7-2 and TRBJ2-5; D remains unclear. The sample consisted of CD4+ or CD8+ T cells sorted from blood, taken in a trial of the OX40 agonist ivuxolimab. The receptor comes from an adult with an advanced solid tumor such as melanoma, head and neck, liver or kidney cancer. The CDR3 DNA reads TGTGCCAGCAGCTGGGGTTTACAAGAGACCCAGTACTTC. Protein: CASSWGLQETQYF.